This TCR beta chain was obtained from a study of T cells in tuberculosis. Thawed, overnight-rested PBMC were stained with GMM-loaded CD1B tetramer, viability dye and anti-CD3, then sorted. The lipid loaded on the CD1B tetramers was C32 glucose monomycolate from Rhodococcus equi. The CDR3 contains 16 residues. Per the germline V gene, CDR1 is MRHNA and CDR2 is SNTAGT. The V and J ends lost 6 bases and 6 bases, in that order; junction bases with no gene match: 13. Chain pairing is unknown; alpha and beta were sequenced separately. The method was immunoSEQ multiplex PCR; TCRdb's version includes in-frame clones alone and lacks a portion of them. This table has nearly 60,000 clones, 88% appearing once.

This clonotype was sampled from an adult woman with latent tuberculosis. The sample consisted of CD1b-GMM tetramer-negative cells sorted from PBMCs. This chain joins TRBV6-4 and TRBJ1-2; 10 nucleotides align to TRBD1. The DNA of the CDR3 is TGTGCCAGCAGAGTCCGAAATACGGGACAGGGGAATGGCTACACCTTC. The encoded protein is CASRVRNTGQGNGYTF.